These 14 T cell receptor beta chains were sequenced from one sample in a study of T cell changes during pregnancy in multiple sclerosis. Produced via immunoSEQ multiplex PCR; TCRdb's table is partial and in-frame only. Of tens of thousands of clones in the sample, 93% are singletons; the top ten hold roughly 8.7%. The sample in question was CD8+ T cells from peripheral blood mononuclear cells, obtained in the third trimester of pregnancy. These receptors originate from a female donor with multiple sclerosis, enrolled in a pregnancy study.

In its sample, this clone was seen once. The genes are TRBV10-3 and TRBJ2-7, with 7 nucleotides matching TRBD1. V dropped 3 bases and J dropped 1; count of bases not matched to a gene: 9. The CDR3 spans 16 residues. Germline V gene data show CDR1 as ENHRY and CDR2 as SYGVKD. The CDR3, as DNA: TGTGCCATCAGTGACTTTCTTTACAGGGGATCCTACGAGCAGTACTTC. This codes for CAISDFLYRGSYEQYF.

This chain connects TRBV7-6 to TRBJ2-3, with D possibly TRBD2 on 6 matching bases. This CDR3 spans 14 amino acids. V was trimmed by 0 bases and J by 4 bases, leaving 8 bases between them. Germline V lookup: CDR1 SGHVS, CDR2 FNYEAQ. The CDR3 sequence: CASSLAPGADTQYF. The CDR3 DNA is TGTGCCAGCAGCTTAGCCCCGGGGGCAGATACGCAGTATTTT.

The chain carries TRBV11-2 and TRBJ2-3; 8 bases are shared with TRBD2. V shed 1 base, J shed 6 bases, and the junction held 9 bases outside the gene matches. This CDR3 has 16 residues. Germline loops: CDR1 SGHAT, CDR2 FQNNGV. CDR3 protein: CASSLVNGGAQDTQYF. CDR3 in DNA: TGTGCCAGCAGCTTAGTGAACGGGGGGGCCCAGGATACGCAGTATTTT.

The V call is TRBV11-2, the J call TRBJ2-5; 7 bases are a match to TRBD2. V shed 5 bases and J 7 bases; nucleotides not matched to a gene: 16. There are 16 residues in the CDR3. Germline V gives CDR1 SGHAT, CDR2 FQNNGV. The CDR3 sequence is CASSNGREGLEGTQYF. The CDR3 DNA follows: TGTGCCAGCAGCAACGGACGTGAAGGACTAGAAGGGACCCAGTACTTC.

V is TRBV7-8 and J is TRBJ1-1, with D unresolved. Trimming removed 0 bases from V and 5 bases from J, with 13 bases in between. Germline V gene lookup returns CDR1 SGHVS and CDR2 FQNEAQ. The CDR3 spans 15 residues. The CDR3 loop reads CASSLAERARTEAFF. In DNA, the CDR3 is TGTGCCAGCAGCTTAGCTGAGCGGGCCCGGACTGAAGCTTTCTTT. Full variable domain (outside the CDR3, taken from reference TRBV7-8 and TRBJ1-1): GAGVSQSPRYKVAKRGQDVALRCDPISGHVSLFWYQQALGQGPEFLTYFQNEAQLDKSGLPSDRFFAERPEGSVSTLKIQRTQQEDSAVYLCASSLAERARTEAFFGQGTRLTVV.

J is TRBJ2-3 and V is TRBV5-8, with D perhaps TRBD1 (6 bases). Germline assignment: CDR1 SGHTS and CDR2 YDEGEE. There are 15 residues in the CDR3. Trimming removed 0 bases from V and 3 bases from J, with 11 bases in between. DNA for the CDR3: TGTGCCAGCAGCTTGGGACAACAGGGAACAGATACGCAGTATTTT. It yields the protein CASSLGQQGTDTQYF.

The chain employs TRBV11-1 and TRBJ2-7; D is uncertain. V was trimmed by 5 bases and J by 4 bases, leaving 15 bases between them. The CDR3 runs 14 residues. Germline loops: CDR1 SGHAT, CDR2 FQDESV (reference sequence). CDR3 nucleotides: TGTGCCAGCAGCGTAAGTGTTGAGTTGTACGAGCAGTACTTC. This gives the protein CASSVSVELYEQYF.

The chain has TRBV27 and TRBJ2-2; D is possibly TRBD2 (6 bases). CDR3 length: 12 residues. Trimming shortened V by 8 bases and J by 4 bases, and 8 bases separated the two germline ends. Germline V lookup: CDR1 MNHEY, CDR2 SMNVEV (reference sequence). This CDR3 is CASSGVTGELFF. The CDR3 nucleotides are TGTGCCAGCTCGGGGGTCACCGGGGAGCTGTTTTTT.

This rearrangement joins TRBV9 to TRBJ1-4; D is perhaps TRBD1 (6 bases). V was pared by 4 bases and J by 6 bases, with 13 bases between. Germline V lookup: CDR1 SGDLS, CDR2 YYNGEE. The CDR3 is 14 residues long. The CDR3 DNA is TGTGCCAGCAGCCTAACGGGGGGCGATGAAAAACTGTTTTTT. As protein: CASSLTGGDEKLFF. Complete variable domain (other parts from reference TRBV9 and TRBJ1-4): DSGVTQTPKHLITATGQRVTLRCSPRSGDLSVYWYQQSLDQGLQFLIQYYNGEERAKGNILERFSAQQFPDLHSELNLSSLELGDSALYFCASSLTGGDEKLFFGSGTQLSVL.

The gene calls are TRBV19 and TRBJ2-7, with 8 bases identical to TRBD1. V was clipped by 4 bases and J by 2 bases; unmatched bases: 4. This CDR3 has 14 amino acids. Germline values: CDR1 LNHDA, CDR2 SQIVND (reference sequence). The CDR3 coding sequence is TGTGCCAGTAGTACTCAGGGGGCGGCCTACGAGCAGTACTTC. It is translated as CASSTQGAAYEQYF.

V gene TRBV15 combines with J gene TRBJ2-1, with a possible D match to TRBD2 (6 bases). The CDR3 is made up of 14 amino acids. The germline CDR1 and CDR2 sequences are LNHNV and YYDKDF (reference sequence). Trimming shortened V by 10 bases and J by 9 bases, and 22 bases separated the two germline ends. The CDR3 sequence: CAINSGTVGGEQFF. Here the CDR3 DNA reads TGTGCCATTAACTCCGGGACGGTGGGAGGTGAGCAGTTCTTC.

The chain carries TRBV6-5 and TRBJ1-6; TRBD1 aligns across 8 bases. The CDR3 is 16 residues long. J lost 8 bases, V lost 0 bases, and 6 bases had no gene match. CDR1 is MNHEY and CDR2 is SVGAGI in the germline V gene. CDR3 in DNA: TGTGCCAGCAGTTACTCGGCAGGGGGCAAGGATTCACCCCTCCACTTT. Translation: CASSYSAGGKDSPLHF.

This rearrangement joins TRBV7-8 to TRBJ2-7; D gene unclear. There are 13 residues in the CDR3. Germline values: CDR1 SGHVS, CDR2 FQNEAQ. Trimming pared 1 base from V and 1 base from J, leaving 5 bases between. CDR3 in amino acids: CASSLDRSYEQYF. The CDR3 DNA sequence: TGTGCCAGCAGCTTAGACAGATCCTACGAGCAGTACTTC.

V gene TRBV4-2 combines with J gene TRBJ2-5; D might be TRBD2 (7 bases). CDR1 is LGHNA and CDR2 is YNFKEQ in the germline V gene. The CDR3 is made up of 16 amino acids. The ends were cut back, 4 bases at V and 3 bases at J, with 18 bases in the middle. For the CDR3, the DNA is TGTGCCAGCAGCCTCTCGGGCGGGGGCCGAAAAGAGACCCAGTACTTC. It codes for CASSLSGGGRKETQYF.